This T cell receptor (beta chain) was sequenced for a study of spatial heterogeneity in lung cancer. For the study at large: PBMC samples from follow-up, when available, were sequenced at a median of roughly two years post-resection.

The V gene lost 6 bases and the J gene lost 5 bases, with 16 bases spanning the gap. The germline V gene has CDR1 MDHEN and CDR2 SYDVKM. This CDR3 has 14 residues. Documented time point: blood at routine non-recurrence follow-up after resection. Frozen PBMC, nontumor lung or tumor provided whole RNA, which was sequenced unsorted. The library protocol tagged each TCR cDNA with a unique molecular identifier. TCRdb re-called the 5' RACE reads with MiXCR, one entry per CDR3 protein. The table includes some 110,000 distinct CDR3 sequences, 9% to 15% detected once. The receptor was derived from a male donor with early-stage non-small cell lung cancer. The sequencing used PBMCs, collected at follow-up. The chain is built from TRBV28 and TRBJ1-2, with D uncertain. This CDR3 reads CASSPPLGEYGYTF. The CDR3 nucleotides are TGTGCCAGCAGCCCCCCCTTGGGAGAGTATGGCTACACCTTC.